The T cell receptor beta chain described here comes from a study of blood T cells in healthy people across ages. The length of the CDR3 is 13 residues. Germline-derived CDR1 and CDR2 are DFQATT and SNEGSKA (reference sequence). General observations from the study: Diversity figures derived from one million T cells were judged to underestimate the true value. Long-lived donors carried more naive CD4+ cells and greater diversity than aged donors. A strong correlation was seen between TCR beta diversity and naive T cell percentage.

Next came a second PCR, run for about 7 to 12 cycles, which used a sample-barcoded 5' primer along with a J-beta primer mix. TCRdb reprocessed the 5' RACE reads with MiXCR, giving one entry per CDR3 protein. The table shows fewer than 1.5 million distinct CDR3 sequences, with approximately 38% occurring only once. In this sample, this clonotype turned up a few times. Its cognate antigen is unknown. Mismatch with germline at one junction end may stem from a read error. The sequence derives from a woman between 18 and 30 years old in good health. Sequences were obtained from blood. V and J are TRBV20-1 and TRBJ2-3; a possible D gene is TRBD1 (5 bases). CDR3 DNA sequence: TGCAGTGCCAGAGGTGGGGCGTCGGATACGCAGTATTTT. This translates into CSARGGASDTQYF.